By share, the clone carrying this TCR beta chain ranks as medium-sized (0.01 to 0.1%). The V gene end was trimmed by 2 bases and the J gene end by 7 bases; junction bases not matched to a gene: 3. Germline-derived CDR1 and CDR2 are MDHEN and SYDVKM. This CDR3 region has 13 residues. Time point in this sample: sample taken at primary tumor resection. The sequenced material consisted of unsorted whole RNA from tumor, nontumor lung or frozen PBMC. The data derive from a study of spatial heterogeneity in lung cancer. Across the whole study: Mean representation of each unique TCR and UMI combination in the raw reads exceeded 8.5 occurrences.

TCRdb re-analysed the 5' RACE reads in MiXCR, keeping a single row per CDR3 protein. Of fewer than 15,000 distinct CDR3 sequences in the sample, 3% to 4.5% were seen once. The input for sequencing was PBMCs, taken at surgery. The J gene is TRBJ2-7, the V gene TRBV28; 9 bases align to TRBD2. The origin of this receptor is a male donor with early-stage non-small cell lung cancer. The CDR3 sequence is CASSLPLAGEQYF. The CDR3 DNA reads TGTGCCAGCAGTTTACCCCTAGCGGGAGAGCAGTACTTC.